Below are 25 T cell receptor beta chains sequenced from a single sample in a study of T cells after posttransplantation cyclophosphamide. Repertoires were generated with immunoSEQ multiplex PCR, while TCRdb's copy carries only in-frame clones and drops some. This table has roughly 21,000 clones, roughly 98% appearing once. The sequenced material came from naive CD8+ T cells sorted from PBMCs. The receptors come from a man aged 40-55 years in good health, CMV-negative, and a related stem cell transplant donor.

The chain links TRBV27 to TRBJ1-6; D is unclear. Germline loops: CDR1 MNHEY, CDR2 SMNVEV (reference sequence). The V gene lost 0 bases and the J gene lost 7 bases, with 4 bases spanning the gap. The CDR3 sequence is 13 residues long. The CDR3 DNA sequence: TGTGCCAGCAGTTTATCCTTAAATTCACCCCTCCACTTT. Its protein is CASSLSLNSPLHF.

This sequence joins TRBV7-2 and TRBJ1-5; no firm D call. V was cut by 4 bases and J by 0 bases, with 4 bases left in between. The CDR3 extends over 13 amino acids. The germline V gene has CDR1 SGHTA and CDR2 FQGNSA. CDR3 amino acids: CASSSYSNQPQHF. The CDR3 region has the DNA TGTGCCAGCAGCTCCTATAGCAATCAGCCCCAGCATTTT.

CDR3 loop: CASSQAGGREQYF. CDR3 DNA: TGTGCCAGCAGTCAAGCGGGAGGGAGAGAGCAGTACTTC. V usage is TRBV28 and J usage is TRBJ2-7; 10 nucleotides agree with TRBD2. J was trimmed by 7 bases and V by 5 bases; bases with no gene match: 5. The CDR3 runs 13 residues. Germline-derived CDR1 and CDR2 are MDHEN and SYDVKM.

The chain is built from TRBV28 and TRBJ2-1, with D tentatively TRBD1 (6 bases). The length of the CDR3 is 13 residues. Deletions cut 7 bases from V and 6 bases from J, with 13 bases between. Germline V gives CDR1 MDHEN, CDR2 SYDVKM. The CDR3 region has the DNA TGTGCCAGCAAACCCAGGGGAAGCAATGAGCAGTTCTTC. Protein: CASKPRGSNEQFF.

The chain carries TRBV6-1 and TRBJ1-2, with 7 positions matching TRBD1. Germline CDR1 and CDR2: MNHNS and SASEGT. The V gene end was trimmed by 5 bases and the J gene end by 4 bases; junction bases not matched to a gene: 7. The CDR3 consists of 14 residues. For the CDR3, the DNA is TGTGCCAGCAGTTCTGACAGGGACCTCTATGGCTACACCTTC. It translates to CASSSDRDLYGYTF.

The chain is built from TRBV28 and TRBJ1-2; TRBD1 is a possible D gene (5 bases). This CDR3 has 15 amino acids. Germline CDR1 MDHEN, CDR2 SYDVKM. V lost 2 bases and J lost 4, with 14 bases in between. CDR3: CASSLGAQRIYGYTF. Here the CDR3 DNA reads TGTGCCAGCAGTTTAGGGGCCCAGAGGATCTATGGCTACACCTTC.

The chain joins TRBV4-3 to TRBJ2-3; TRBD2 might be the D (6 bases). Germline lookup yields CDR1 LGHNA and CDR2 YSLEER. With 0 bases removed from V and 2 bases from J, the gap between germline ends came to 12 bases. This CDR3 is built from 16 residues. The CDR3 protein is CASSQDRTGATDTQYF. The CDR3 DNA is TGCGCCAGCAGCCAAGATCGAACGGGAGCCACAGATACGCAGTATTTT.

The table lists this clone with a count of one. The chain joins TRBV7-9 to TRBJ2-7; tentatively, D is TRBD2 (6 bases). The CDR3 totals 12 residues. Between the trimmed V and J ends, which lost 1 base and 9 bases, there was a span of 10 bases. CDR1 is SEHNR, CDR2 FQNEAQ, per germline (reference sequence). CDR3 residues: CASSLGRDWQYF. DNA for the CDR3: TGTGCCAGCAGCTTAGGGAGGGATTGGCAGTACTTC.

The V call is TRBV11-2, the J call TRBJ2-7; D ambiguous. With 4 bases removed from V and 4 bases from J, the gap between germline ends came to 8 bases. This CDR3 is 12 amino acids long. Germline V lookup: CDR1 SGHAT, CDR2 FQNNGV. In DNA, the CDR3 is TGTGCCAGCAGCTCATACGCGTACGAGCAGTACTTC. The encoded protein is CASSSYAYEQYF.

This clone was seen only once. At one end the junction does not follow the germline gene, possibly because of a read error. The chain links TRBV7-2 to TRBJ2-7; 10 bases are shared with TRBD2. Per the germline V gene, CDR1 is SGHTA and CDR2 is FQGNSA. This CDR3 has 14 residues. The CDR3 is CASNLAGGSYEQYF. The CDR3 bases are TGTGCCAGCAACTTAGCGGGAGGATCCTACGAGCAGTACTTC.

The J gene is TRBJ2-7, the V gene TRBV7-2; D call uncertain. Trimming stripped 6 bases from V and 0 bases from J, with 9 bases between. CDR1 and CDR2 (germline): SGHTA, FQGNSA. This CDR3 contains 13 residues. The CDR3 coding sequence is TGTGCCAGCAGTTCTCCCAGCTCCTACGAGCAGTACTTC. Encoded protein: CASSSPSSYEQYF.

This clone was seen only once. The CDR3 sequence: CASSLITSGAYNEQFF. The CDR3 DNA follows: TGTGCCAGCAGCTTAATAACTAGCGGGGCTTACAATGAGCAGTTCTTC. The gene calls are TRBV7-9 and TRBJ2-1; TRBD2 aligns across 10 bases. The CDR3 has 16 residues. In germline, CDR1 is SEHNR, CDR2 FQNEAQ (reference sequence). V dropped 2 bases and J dropped 4; count of bases not matched to a gene: 5.

This chain joins TRBV28 and TRBJ2-2, with 9 bases matching TRBD1. Unmatched junction bases numbered 11, after V lost 6 bases and J lost 6 bases. This CDR3 has 16 amino acids. Germline lookup yields CDR1 MDHEN and CDR2 SYDVKM. CDR3 residues: CASSPGGQGMPGELFF. CDR3 bases: TGTGCCAGCAGCCCCGGAGGACAGGGGATGCCCGGGGAGCTGTTTTTT. Complete variable domain (other parts from reference TRBV28 and TRBJ2-2): DVKVTQSSRYLVKRTGEKVFLECVQDMDHENMFWYRQDPGLGLRLIYFSYDVKMKEKGDIPEGYSVSREKKERFSLILESASTNQTSMYLCASSPGGQGMPGELFFGEGSRLTVL.

This chain uses TRBV27 with TRBJ2-3, with D maybe TRBD2 (5 bases). The germline gives CDR1 MNHEY, CDR2 SMNVEV (reference sequence). The CDR3 has 13 residues. V was cut by 0 bases and J by 5 bases, with 6 bases left in between. CDR3 region: CASSLSAGDTQYF. In nucleotides, the CDR3 is TGTGCCAGCAGTTTATCGGCGGGAGATACGCAGTATTTT.

V gene TRBV19 combines with J gene TRBJ1-4; D unresolved. Trimming left V 8 bases short and J 7 bases short, with 8 bases between. Germline CDR1 and CDR2: LNHDA and SQIVND (reference sequence). The CDR3 sequence is 11 residues long. The CDR3 loop is CASEEGEKLFF. CDR3 DNA: TGTGCCAGTGAGGAGGGTGAAAAACTGTTTTTT.

Only one count was recorded for this clone. This chain connects TRBV6-6 to TRBJ1-4; 7 nucleotides align to TRBD1. Germline V gene data show CDR1 as MNHNY and CDR2 as SVGAGI (reference sequence). The J segment lost 10 bases and the V segment lost 7 bases, leaving 18 bases of the junction unmatched. There are 16 residues in the CDR3. In DNA form, the CDR3 reads TGTGCCAGCATGGAAGGGGGCGGTGGATCCGTCGGAAAACTGTTTTTT. This gives the protein CASMEGGGGSVGKLFF.

The chain has TRBV5-6 and TRBJ2-1, with 8 bases fitting TRBD1. CDR1 and CDR2 (germline): SGHDT, YYEEEE. The CDR3 covers 12 residues. J was trimmed by 8 bases and V by 3 bases; bases with no gene match: 1. CDR3 in DNA: TGTGCCAGCAGCTCGACAGGGGATGAGCAGTTCTTC. Amino acids: CASSSTGDEQFF.

The CDR3 DNA reads as TGTGCCAGCAGTGGGCGGAGCGCAGATACGCAGTATTTT. Its translation is CASSGRSADTQYF. This chain joins TRBV2 and TRBJ2-3; no firm D call. The CDR3 runs 13 residues. CDR1 SNHLY and CDR2 FYNNEI come from the germline V gene. V lost 4 bases and J 4 bases, leaving 9 bases between the germline ends.

J is TRBJ2-1 and V is TRBV4-1; 13 nucleotides match TRBD2. Germline CDR1 and CDR2: MGHRA and YSYEKL. The CDR3 is 16 residues long. Trimming cost V 0 bases and J 12 bases; bases outside gene matches: 8. Here the CDR3 reads CASSQEGLAGVSRQFF. The CDR3 DNA is TGCGCCAGCAGCCAAGAAGGACTAGCGGGAGTTAGTAGGCAGTTCTTC.

V usage is TRBV7-9 and J usage is TRBJ2-3; 8 bases match TRBD1. The J segment lost 2 bases and the V segment lost 4 bases, leaving 5 bases of the junction unmatched. Looked up from germline, CDR1 is SEHNR and CDR2 is FQNEAQ (reference sequence). CDR3 length: 15 residues. The CDR3 is CASSSGQGNTDTQYF. CDR3 in DNA: TGTGCCAGCAGCTCCGGACAGGGCAACACAGATACGCAGTATTTT. The complete variable domain, with remaining parts taken from reference TRBV7-9 and TRBJ2-3, reads DTGVSQNPRHKITKRGQNVTFRCDPISEHNRLYWYRQTLGQGPEFLTYFQNEAQLEKSRLLSDRFSAERPKGSFSTLEIQRTEQGDSAMYLCASSSGQGNTDTQYFGPGTRLTVL.

The rearrangement uses TRBV6-1 and TRBJ2-7, with 9 bases lining up with TRBD1. Germline CDR1 reads MNHNS; CDR2 reads SASEGT. Unmatched junction bases numbered 9, after V lost 6 bases and J lost 6 bases. The CDR3 is made up of 14 amino acids. The CDR3 reads CASSLRDRVVEQYF. The CDR3 region has the DNA TGTGCCAGCAGCCTGAGGGACAGGGTGGTCGAGCAGTACTTC.

This chain joins TRBV9 and TRBJ2-1; TRBD2 matches 7 bases. The CDR3 consists of 14 residues. V lost 3 bases and J lost 14; bases outside the gene matches: 14. Germline V CDR1 and CDR2: SGDLS, YYNGEE. CDR3 bases: TGTGCCAGCAGCGCCCCTGGGACTACGGGGACCAAGTTCTTC. It is translated as CASSAPGTTGTKFF. The full variable domain, rest sourced from reference TRBV9 and TRBJ2-1, is DSGVTQTPKHLITATGQRVTLRCSPRSGDLSVYWYQQSLDQGLQFLIQYYNGEERAKGNILERFSAQQFPDLHSELNLSSLELGDSALYFCASSAPGTTGTKFFGPGTRLTVL.

The chain has TRBV7-8 and TRBJ1-5; the D gene is possibly TRBD1 (5 bases). Germline-derived CDR1 and CDR2 are SGHVS and FQNEAQ. This CDR3 region has 15 residues. Trimming left V 1 base short and J 5 bases short, with 12 bases between. CDR3 residues: CASSLGGPTDQPQHF. The CDR3 nucleotides read TGTGCCAGCAGCTTAGGTGGCCCGACAGATCAGCCCCAGCATTTT.

The V call is TRBV28, the J call TRBJ1-5, with D perhaps TRBD1 (5 bases). This CDR3 spans 14 amino acids. Germline values: CDR1 MDHEN, CDR2 SYDVKM. V was shortened by 2 bases and J by 0 bases, with 5 bases between the two germline ends. CDR3 protein: CASSLRGSNQPQHF. CDR3 DNA sequence: TGTGCCAGCAGTTTAAGGGGTAGCAATCAGCCCCAGCATTTT.

The CDR3 sequence is CASSTQLRELTDTQYF. In DNA form, the CDR3 reads TGTGCCAGCAGCACTCAATTGCGGGAGCTCACAGATACGCAGTATTTT. The chain has TRBV7-8 and TRBJ2-3; 7 bases match TRBD2. V gave up 5 bases and J gave up 2 bases; unmatched junction bases: 10. Germline V CDR1 and CDR2: SGHVS, FQNEAQ. The CDR3 consists of 16 residues.